The clone carrying this T cell receptor beta chain was recorded many times. Its antigen is not identified. CD8+CD57+ cell expansion had been shown by flow cytometry in patients chosen for sequencing. The blood sampling took place in patients who had so far received no therapy. This specimen comes from a study of CD8+CD57+ T cells in acquired aplastic anemia. Across the study: The study obtained an average of approximately 3 ug of DNA from sorted CD4+ and CD8+ cells.

Genomic DNA, serving as template, underwent TCR beta VDJ and CDR3 profiling. TCRdb analysed the reads with MiXCR anew, one entry per CDR3 protein. The sample holds approximately 300,000 distinct CDR3 sequences, around three fifths seen once. CDR3 length: 12 residues. CDR1 and CDR2 from the germline V gene are LNHDA and SQIVND (reference sequence). Trimming shortened V by 2 bases and J by 10 bases, and 8 bases separated the two germline ends. Regarding the study as a whole: Simpson's diversity of CD8+ cells was not significantly different in patients compared with controls. About 30 CD8+ CDR3 sequences occurred in both the patients and the controls.

The sequence derives from a human donor with aplastic anemia. Input material: sorted CD4+, CD8+, or CD8+CD57+ T cells (not recorded which) from PBMCs. V gene TRBV19 combines with J gene TRBJ1-4, with D unclear. In DNA, the CDR3 is TGTGCCAGTAGTATACGGACGGGAAAACTGTTTTTT. Protein: CASSIRTGKLFF.